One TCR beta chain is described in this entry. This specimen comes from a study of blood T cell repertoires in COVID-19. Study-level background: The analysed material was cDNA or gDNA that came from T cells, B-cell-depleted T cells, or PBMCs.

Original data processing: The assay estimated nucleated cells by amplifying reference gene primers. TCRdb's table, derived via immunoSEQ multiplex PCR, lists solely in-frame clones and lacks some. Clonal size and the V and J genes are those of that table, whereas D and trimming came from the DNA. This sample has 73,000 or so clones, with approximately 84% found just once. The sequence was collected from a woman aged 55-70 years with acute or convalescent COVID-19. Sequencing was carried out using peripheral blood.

CDR3 coding DNA: TGCAGTGCTACTGAGAGAACTAATGAAAAACTGTTTTTT. Translation: CSATERTNEKLFF. The gene calls are TRBV20-1 and TRBJ1-4, with no clear D. The CDR3 totals 13 residues. In germline, CDR1 is DFQATT, CDR2 SNEGSKA (reference sequence). The V end was cut by 4 bases, the J end by 1 base, with 7 bases between.